Listed below are T cell receptor beta chains from one sample, sequenced in a study of T cell repertoires in ileal Crohn's disease. The table came from immunoSEQ multiplex PCR; TCRdb's copy has only in-frame clones and leaves some out. The sample holds some 30,000 clones, about 82% seen once. Sequencing used ileal tissue. The source of these receptors is an adult with Crohn's disease. Both conserved end residues are part of each CDR3. D genes are given only for firm matches. Rows give clone size only sometimes, using once, few, many, or a class for an expanded clone.

j_gene: TRBJ1-3; d_gene: -; abundance: -; v_gene: TRBV9; CDR3nt: TGTGCCAGCAGCGTAGGGGGAGGGCGGACTCTGTCCACCATATATTTT; CDR3aa: CASSVGGGRTLSTIYF
j_gene: TRBJ2-1; d_gene: -; abundance: few; v_gene: TRBV7-3; CDR3nt: TGTGCCAGCAGCCTCTATTCTAGCGTCAATGAGCAGTTCTTC; CDR3aa: CASSLYSSVNEQFF
j_gene: TRBJ2-5; d_gene: -; abundance: -; v_gene: TRBV7-9; CDR3nt: TGTGCCAGCAGCCCTCCGGAGGGGGCGCGAGAGACCCAGTACTTC; CDR3aa: CASSPPEGARETQYF
j_gene: TRBJ2-2; d_gene: TRBD1; abundance: -; v_gene: TRBV18; CDR3nt: TGTGCCAGCTCACTCAACGGACAGGGCACCGGGGAGCTGTTTTTT; CDR3aa: CASSLNGQGTGELFF
j_gene: TRBJ2-3; d_gene: -; abundance: -; v_gene: TRBV7-8; CDR3nt: TGTGCCAGCAGCTTAGTCCAGGTATCTGGCCATACGCAGTATTTT; CDR3aa: CASSLVQVSGHTQYF
j_gene: TRBJ2-2; d_gene: TRBD1; abundance: few; v_gene: TRBV7-2; CDR3nt: TGTGCCAGCAGCTTAGGGACAGGGACGAACACCGGGGAGCTGTTTTTT; CDR3aa: CASSLGTGTNTGELFF
j_gene: TRBJ2-1; d_gene: TRBD2; abundance: -; v_gene: TRBV6-1; CDR3nt: TGTGCCAGCAGTGTTCGTCGGGTAGCGGGAAATGAGCAGTTCTTC; CDR3aa: CASSVRRVAGNEQFF
j_gene: TRBJ2-1; d_gene: -; abundance: few; v_gene: TRBV5-1; CDR3nt: TGCGCCAGCAGCTTGGGCCCGACTAGTATTGGCGAGCAGTTCTTC; CDR3aa: CASSLGPTSIGEQFF
j_gene: TRBJ2-1; d_gene: -; abundance: few; v_gene: TRBV4-2; CDR3nt: TGTGCCAGCAGCCAAGGCCAAGCCCCCAATGAGCAGTTCTTC; CDR3aa: CASSQGQAPNEQFF
j_gene: TRBJ1-1; d_gene: -; abundance: -; v_gene: TRBV7-2; CDR3nt: TGTGCCAGCAGCCTACGACAGAACACTGAAGCTTTCTTT; CDR3aa: CASSLRQNTEAFF
j_gene: TRBJ1-1; d_gene: -; abundance: -; v_gene: TRBV4-1; CDR3nt: TGCGCCAGCAGCCCGCAGGGAGGGGTGACTGAAGCTTTCTTT; CDR3aa: CASSPQGGVTEAFF
j_gene: TRBJ2-1; d_gene: TRBD2; abundance: -; v_gene: TRBV5-1; CDR3nt: TGCGCCAGCAGCTTCGCGGGAGTAAGTAGTAATGAGCAGTTCTTC; CDR3aa: CASSFAGVSSNEQFF
j_gene: TRBJ2-2; d_gene: -; abundance: -; v_gene: TRBV6-1; CDR3nt: TGTGCCAGCAAAGGGGTCGGGAACACCGGGGAGCTGTTTTTT; CDR3aa: CASKGVGNTGELFF
j_gene: TRBJ1-5; d_gene: -; abundance: few; v_gene: TRBV19; CDR3nt: TGTGCCAGTCGCTGGGGCTCAGGGCAGCCCCAGCATTTT; CDR3aa: CASRWGSGQPQHF
j_gene: TRBJ2-7; d_gene: TRBD1; abundance: -; v_gene: TRBV5-1; CDR3nt: TGCGCCAGCAGCTTGCAGGGGGACCTTTTGAGCGAGCAGTACTTC; CDR3aa: CASSLQGDLLSEQYF
j_gene: TRBJ1-1; d_gene: TRBD1; abundance: -; v_gene: TRBV7-2; CDR3nt: TGTGCCAGCAGCTTTGGACAGGACACTGAAGCTTTCTTT; CDR3aa: CASSFGQDTEAFF
j_gene: TRBJ2-4; d_gene: -; abundance: -; v_gene: TRBV4-2; CDR3nt: TGTGCCAGCAGCCAAGGGCCTACGGGGGCCAAAAACATTCAGTACTTC; CDR3aa: CASSQGPTGAKNIQYF
j_gene: TRBJ2-6; d_gene: -; abundance: few; v_gene: TRBV4-1; CDR3nt: TGCGCCAGCAGCTCCGTCCCTGGGGCCAACGTCCTGACTTTC; CDR3aa: CASSSVPGANVLTF
j_gene: TRBJ1-1; d_gene: TRBD1; abundance: once; v_gene: TRBV13; CDR3nt: TGTGCCAGCAGCTCCCCGGCCAGGACAGGGGGGCCTGAAGCTTTCTTT; CDR3aa: CASSSPARTGGPEAFF
j_gene: TRBJ2-1; d_gene: TRBD2; abundance: -; v_gene: TRBV7-9; CDR3nt: TGTGCCAGCAGCTTCCAAATATCGCTAGCGGGGGCTTCAGGCAATGAGCAGTTCTTC; CDR3aa: CASSFQISLAGASGNEQFF
j_gene: TRBJ1-5; d_gene: -; abundance: -; v_gene: TRBV16; CDR3nt: TGTGCCAGCAGCCAATTGAGCCAGCCCCAGCATTTT; CDR3aa: CASSQLSQPQHF
j_gene: TRBJ2-1; d_gene: TRBD2; abundance: -; v_gene: TRBV9; CDR3nt: TGTGCCAGCAGCGCCCCCCTAGCGGGAGGGCCGAATGAGCAGTTCTTC; CDR3aa: CASSAPLAGGPNEQFF
j_gene: TRBJ1-2; d_gene: -; abundance: -; v_gene: TRBV6-1; CDR3nt: TGTGCCAGCAGTGAAGCGGCCCCAGGGGTCCTCGGCTACACCTTC; CDR3aa: CASSEAAPGVLGYTF
j_gene: TRBJ1-2; d_gene: TRBD1; abundance: once; v_gene: TRBV19; CDR3nt: TGTGCCAGTAGTTCACCGGGACAGCCCGTCAGCTACACCTTC; CDR3aa: CASSSPGQPVSYTF
j_gene: TRBJ1-6; d_gene: -; abundance: -; v_gene: TRBV27; CDR3nt: TGTGCCAGCAGTTCAGGGGAGGGGAGGAATTCACCCCTCCACTTT; CDR3aa: CASSSGEGRNSPLHF
j_gene: TRBJ2-7; d_gene: TRBD1; abundance: -; v_gene: TRBV5-6; CDR3nt: TGTGCCAGCAGCTTGGTAGTGTGGGACAGGGGCTCCAACGAGCAGTACTTC; CDR3aa: CASSLVVWDRGSNEQYF
j_gene: TRBJ1-3; d_gene: -; abundance: -; v_gene: TRBV7-9; CDR3nt: TGTGCCAGCAGCTTAGGTTCCCCGCGGGTCCGCTCTGGAAACACCATATATTTT; CDR3aa: CASSLGSPRVRSGNTIYF
j_gene: TRBJ2-1; d_gene: TRBD1; abundance: -; v_gene: TRBV30; CDR3nt: TGTGCCTGGAGTGGAACAGGGGTGGTCAATGAGCAGTTCTTC; CDR3aa: CAWSGTGVVNEQFF
j_gene: TRBJ2-1; d_gene: TRBD1; abundance: -; v_gene: TRBV6-5; CDR3nt: TGTGCCAGCAGTTACCGGGGACAGGGCCACAATGAGCAGTTCTTC; CDR3aa: CASSYRGQGHNEQFF
j_gene: TRBJ1-2; d_gene: TRBD1; abundance: once; v_gene: TRBV5-1; CDR3nt: TGCGCCAGCAGCCGGTGGACAGGGAGGTCGGCCTATGGCTACACCTTC; CDR3aa: CASSRWTGRSAYGYTF
j_gene: TRBJ2-1; d_gene: TRBD2; abundance: -; v_gene: TRBV5-1; CDR3nt: TGCGCCAGCAGCCCTCAGGGGAGCGGGAGCGTCAATGAGCAGTTCTTC; CDR3aa: CASSPQGSGSVNEQFF
j_gene: TRBJ1-1; d_gene: -; abundance: few; v_gene: TRBV6-6; CDR3nt: TGTGCCAGCGGGGCCGGGCGGTACACTGAAGCTTTCTTT; CDR3aa: CASGAGRYTEAFF
j_gene: TRBJ2-7; d_gene: TRBD2; abundance: -; v_gene: TRBV9; CDR3nt: TGTGCCAGCAGCCTGGGACTAGCGGAATACGAGCAGTACTTC; CDR3aa: CASSLGLAEYEQYF
j_gene: TRBJ2-5; d_gene: TRBD2; abundance: -; v_gene: TRBV19; CDR3nt: TGTGCCACCGCGGGGGGTACCCAAGAGACCCAGTACTTC; CDR3aa: CATAGGTQETQYF
j_gene: TRBJ1-5; d_gene: TRBD1; abundance: -; v_gene: TRBV6-6; CDR3nt: TGTGCCAGCAGGGACAGGAGCGATCAGCCCCAGCATTTT; CDR3aa: CASRDRSDQPQHF
j_gene: TRBJ2-5; d_gene: -; abundance: -; v_gene: TRBV20-1; CDR3nt: TGCAGTGCTCTGACTCAAGAGACCCAGTACTTC; CDR3aa: CSALTQETQYF
j_gene: TRBJ2-5; d_gene: TRBD2; abundance: -; v_gene: TRBV7-2; CDR3nt: TGTGCCAGCAGGGCGGGACTAGTGGAGACCCAGTACTTC; CDR3aa: CASRAGLVETQYF
j_gene: TRBJ2-7; d_gene: TRBD2; abundance: -; v_gene: TRBV5-1; CDR3nt: TGCGCCAGCAGCTTCCAAACTAGCGGAAATTCCTACGAGCAGTACTTC; CDR3aa: CASSFQTSGNSYEQYF
j_gene: TRBJ1-2; d_gene: TRBD1; abundance: -; v_gene: TRBV5-6; CDR3nt: TGTGCCAGCAGCGAACAAGGGACAGATTTTTATGGCTACACCTTC; CDR3aa: CASSEQGTDFYGYTF
j_gene: TRBJ2-1; d_gene: -; abundance: few; v_gene: TRBV27; CDR3nt: TGTGCCAGCAGCCTCGACGGGTACAATGAGCAGTTCTTC; CDR3aa: CASSLDGYNEQFF
j_gene: TRBJ2-1; d_gene: TRBD2; abundance: -; v_gene: TRBV19; CDR3nt: TGTGCCAGTAGTCTAACTCTAGCGGGAGTTAATGAGCAGTTCTTC; CDR3aa: CASSLTLAGVNEQFF
j_gene: TRBJ2-7; d_gene: TRBD2; abundance: -; v_gene: TRBV7-6; CDR3nt: TGTGCCAGCAGCCGCGGCGGGGGGAGCTCCTACGAGCAGTACTTC; CDR3aa: CASSRGGGSSYEQYF
j_gene: TRBJ1-5; d_gene: TRBD1; abundance: -; v_gene: TRBV19; CDR3nt: TGTGCCAGTAGTTCGACAGGGTTTAGCAATCAGCCCCAGCATTTT; CDR3aa: CASSSTGFSNQPQHF
j_gene: TRBJ2-1; d_gene: TRBD2; abundance: -; v_gene: TRBV7-3; CDR3nt: TGTGCCAGCAGCAGGGGACTAGCGGGAGAGGGTAGGCAGTTCTTC; CDR3aa: CASSRGLAGEGRQFF
j_gene: TRBJ2-2; d_gene: TRBD1; abundance: -; v_gene: TRBV5-4; CDR3nt: TGTGCCAGCAGCCAGCCCGACAGGGGGCGGGAGCTGTTTTTT; CDR3aa: CASSQPDRGRELFF
j_gene: TRBJ2-5; d_gene: -; abundance: -; v_gene: TRBV5-1; CDR3nt: TGCGCCAGCAGCACGACTCAAGAGACCCAGTACTTC; CDR3aa: CASSTTQETQYF
j_gene: TRBJ1-1; d_gene: TRBD1; abundance: -; v_gene: TRBV5-1; CDR3nt: TGCGCCAGCAAGGGGGCAGGGATGAACACTGAAGCTTTCTTT; CDR3aa: CASKGAGMNTEAFF
j_gene: TRBJ2-1; d_gene: -; abundance: -; v_gene: TRBV19; CDR3nt: TGTGCCAGTAGTCTAACTAGGGAGAATGAGCAGTTCTTC; CDR3aa: CASSLTRENEQFF
j_gene: TRBJ2-3; d_gene: TRBD1; abundance: -; v_gene: TRBV7-9; CDR3nt: TGTGCCAGCAGCTTAGACCGGGACAGGGGCACAGATACGCAGTATTTT; CDR3aa: CASSLDRDRGTDTQYF
j_gene: TRBJ1-1; d_gene: -; abundance: -; v_gene: TRBV30; CDR3nt: TGTGCCTGGAGTGGTTCAGGTGAAGCTTTCTTT; CDR3aa: CAWSGSGEAFF